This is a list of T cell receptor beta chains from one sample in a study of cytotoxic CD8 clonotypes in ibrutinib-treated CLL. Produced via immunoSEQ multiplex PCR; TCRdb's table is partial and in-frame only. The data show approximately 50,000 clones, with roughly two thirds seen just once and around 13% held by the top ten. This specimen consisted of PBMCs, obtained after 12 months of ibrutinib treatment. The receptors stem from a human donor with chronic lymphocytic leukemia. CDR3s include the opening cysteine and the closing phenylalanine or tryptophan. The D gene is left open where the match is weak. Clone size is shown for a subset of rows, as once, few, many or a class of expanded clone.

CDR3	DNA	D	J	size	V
CASSPGLAGVDFYNEQFF	TGCGCCAGCAGCCCGGGACTAGCGGGGGTTGATTTCTACAATGAGCAGTTCTTC	TRBD2	TRBJ2-1	-	TRBV4-1
CASSLASGRMGGPNQPQHF	TGTGCCAGCAGCTTAGCAAGCGGTAGGATGGGGGGTCCCAATCAGCCCCAGCATTTT	-	TRBJ1-5	-	TRBV7-8
CASNVLQGLDTQYF	TGTGCCAGCAATGTACTACAGGGATTAGATACGCAGTATTTT	-	TRBJ2-3	once	TRBV6-5
CASSLRASGYSEAFF	TGTGCCAGCAGCCTAAGGGCGTCAGGGTATTCTGAAGCTTTCTTT	-	TRBJ1-1	-	TRBV28
CASSSWTGLGGTEAFF	TGTGCCAGCAGTTCCTGGACAGGGCTGGGGGGCACTGAAGCTTTCTTT	TRBD1	TRBJ1-1	-	TRBV6-5
CASSSTGNSGANVLTF	TGTGCCAGCAGCTCTACAGGGAACTCTGGGGCCAACGTCCTGACTTTC	-	TRBJ2-6	-	TRBV7-3
CASRPEGVGNTIYF	TGTGCCAGCAGACCCGAGGGAGTCGGAAACACCATATATTTT	-	TRBJ1-3	-	TRBV6-5
CASRIRDPPRSRRIDYEQYF	TGTGCCAGCAGAATTCGAGACCCGCCGCGTAGCCGGCGCATAGACTACGAGCAGTACTTC	-	TRBJ2-7	-	TRBV28
CASSNRTARTRNIGNTIYF	TGTGCCAGCAGCAACCGGACAGCCAGGACACGAAACATAGGAAACACCATATATTTT	-	TRBJ1-3	-	TRBV7-4
CASSYSGPANTGELFF	TGTGCCAGCAGTTACTCTGGGCCGGCGAACACCGGGGAGCTGTTTTTT	-	TRBJ2-2	-	TRBV6-5
CASSYSPGLGAGELFF	TGTGCCAGCAGTTACAGCCCGGGACTAGGCGCCGGGGAGCTGTTTTTT	TRBD2	TRBJ2-2	-	TRBV6-5
CASRYSENTEAFF	TGTGCCAGCAGATACTCTGAAAACACTGAAGCTTTCTTT	-	TRBJ1-1	once	TRBV2
CASKSGGQWEKLFF	TGTGCCAGCAAGAGTGGGGGGCAGTGGGAAAAACTGTTTTTT	-	TRBJ1-4	-	TRBV27
CASSGGNNYGYTF	TGCGCCAGCAGCGGCGGGAATAACTATGGCTACACCTTC	-	TRBJ1-2	few	TRBV5-1
CASSQERVYGYTF	TGTGCCAGCAGCCAAGAGAGAGTCTATGGCTACACCTTC	-	TRBJ1-2	few	TRBV4-2
CASSWTSGGARYEQYF	TGCGCCAGCAGCTGGACTAGCGGGGGGGCGCGCTACGAGCAGTACTTC	TRBD2	TRBJ2-7	-	TRBV5-1
CASSPSVAPEQFF	TGTGCCAGCAGTCCCTCGGTGGCGCCCGAGCAGTTCTTC	-	TRBJ2-1	-	TRBV27
CAWARDSSRFNEKLFF	TGTGCCTGGGCCCGGGACAGCTCGCGATTTAATGAAAAACTGTTTTTT	TRBD1	TRBJ1-4	once	TRBV30
CASGQDRNQPQHF	TGTGCCAGCGGACAGGATCGGAATCAGCCCCAGCATTTT	TRBD1	TRBJ1-5	-	TRBV6-1
CATSSQTYMDNQPQHF	TGTGCCACCAGCAGTCAGACGTATATGGACAATCAGCCCCAGCATTTT	-	TRBJ1-5	once	TRBV15
CASSLGYPGNTIYF	TGTGCCAGCAGCTTAGGGTACCCTGGAAACACCATATATTTT	-	TRBJ1-3	-	TRBV7-8
CASSARDSYTDTQYF	TGTGCCAGCAGCGCCCGGGACTCGTACACAGATACGCAGTATTTT	-	TRBJ2-3	-	TRBV9
CASSVAGQGSNSPLHF	TGTGCCAGCAGTGTTGCGGGACAGGGTAGTAATTCACCCCTCCACTTT	TRBD1	TRBJ1-6	-	TRBV6-1
CAITGQPGQPQHF	TGTGCCATCACCGGCCAGCCTGGGCAGCCCCAGCATTTT	-	TRBJ1-5	few	TRBV10-3
CASSQAGTGDIQYF	TGTGCCAGCAGCCAGGCAGGGACAGGGGACATTCAGTACTTC	TRBD1	TRBJ2-4	-	TRBV7-8
CATSGQVEKLFF	TGTGCCACCAGCGGGCAGGTCGAAAAACTGTTTTTT	-	TRBJ1-4	-	TRBV15
CASSFYSNQPQHF	TGTGCCAGCAGTTTCTATAGCAATCAGCCCCAGCATTTT	-	TRBJ1-5	-	TRBV27
CASSLATQDLNNEQFF	TGTGCCAGCAGCTTAGCAACACAAGACCTAAACAATGAGCAGTTCTTC	-	TRBJ2-1	-	TRBV11-1
CASSDQVSTDTQYF	TGTGCCAGCAGTGACCAGGTTAGCACAGATACGCAGTATTTT	-	TRBJ2-3	-	TRBV2
CASSLRWRLGTGIYEQYF	TGTGCCAGCAGTTTACGTTGGAGGCTCGGGACAGGAATCTACGAGCAGTACTTC	TRBD1	TRBJ2-7	-	TRBV28